This TCR beta chain stems from a study of cytomegalovirus exposure and HLA in healthy donors. Study results and limitations: Later on, a genetic analysis was performed. It linked a missense variant in DCLRE1C with V- and J-gene trimming of TCR beta.

Vbeta (60) and Jbeta (13) primers were used in the PCR. Clones were sequenced by immunoSEQ multiplex PCR, and TCRdb holds only the in-frame ones, with some missing. The data contain approximately 270,000 clones, over 70% of them seen just once; the ten biggest clones take up more than 0.3%. A word on this clone: Its target is not known.

V lost 2 bases to trimming and J lost 2 bases, with 14 bases between them. This CDR3 is built from 16 residues. CDR1 is SGHTA and CDR2 is FQGNSA in the germline V gene. The chain combines TRBV7-2 with TRBJ2-3; D perhaps matches TRBD1 (5 bases). The material sequenced was PBMCs. The source is a girl aged 2 to 9 in good health and CMV-seronegative. CDR3 region: CASSLRTHSTTDTQYF. In DNA, the CDR3 is TGTGCCAGCAGCTTAAGGACACATAGTACCACAGATACGCAGTATTTT.